This T cell receptor beta chain was captured in a study of T cell repertoires in cytomegalovirus infection. CDR3 size: 13 residues. Germline CDR1 DFQATT, CDR2 SNEGSKA (reference sequence). One entry per CDR3 protein, called by TCRdb with MiXCR from the reads. This table holds approximately 290,000 distinct CDR3 sequences, roughly 24% found once. This clonotype was seen more than once but under ten times. Sequencing was performed on PBMCs. This chain joins TRBV20-1 and TRBJ2-7, with 7 positions matching TRBD2. This TCR came from a human donor in good health (CMV status not recorded). Some clones in this sample may be carry-over from other donors' samples. The CDR3 DNA reads TGCAGCCCGCTAGCGGATATCTCCTACGAGCAGTACTTC. It yields the protein CSPLADISYEQYF.